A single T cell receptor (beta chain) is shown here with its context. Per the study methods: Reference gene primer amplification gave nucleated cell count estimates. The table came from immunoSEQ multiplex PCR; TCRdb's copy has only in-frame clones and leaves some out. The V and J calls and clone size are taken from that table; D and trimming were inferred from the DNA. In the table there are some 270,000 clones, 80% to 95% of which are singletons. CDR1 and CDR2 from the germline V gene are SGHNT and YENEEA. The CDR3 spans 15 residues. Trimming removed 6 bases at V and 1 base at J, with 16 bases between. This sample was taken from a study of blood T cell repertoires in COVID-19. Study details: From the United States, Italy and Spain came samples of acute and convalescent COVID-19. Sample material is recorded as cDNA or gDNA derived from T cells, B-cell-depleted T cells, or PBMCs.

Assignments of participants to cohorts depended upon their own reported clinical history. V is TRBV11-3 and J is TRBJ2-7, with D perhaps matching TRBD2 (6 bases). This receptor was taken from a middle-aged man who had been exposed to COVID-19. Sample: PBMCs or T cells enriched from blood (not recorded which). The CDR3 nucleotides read TGTGCCAGCAGGTGGGAAAATAGCGGTTCCTACGAGCAGTACTTC. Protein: CASRWENSGSYEQYF.